These 18 T cell receptor beta chains share one sample of origin, sequenced in a study of shared clonotypes between healthy human individuals. Libraries were prepared by immunoSEQ multiplex PCR; TCRdb keeps only in-frame clonotypes and omits some of them. The sample has 2 million to 3 million clones, roughly 93% seen once; the top ten hold about 0.39%. Specimen: naive CD4+ T cells from PBMCs. Subset of the sample: CD45RA+ positively selected. These receptors came from a man aged 18-30 years in good health. Some clones in this sample may be carry-over from other donors' samples.

A few counts support this clone. V is TRBV18 and J is TRBJ1-2, with 7 bases aligning to TRBD1. The trim removed 3 bases at V and 8 bases at J, leaving 6 bases unmatched. This CDR3 is built from 13 residues. Germline lookup yields CDR1 KGHSH and CDR2 LQKENI. The CDR3 DNA is TGTGCCAGCTCACCCATCGGGACAGAGGGCTACACCTTC. Protein sequence: CASSPIGTEGYTF.

V is TRBV7-3 and J is TRBJ1-1; TRBD1 aligns across 11 bases. J gave up 4 bases and V 5 bases, and 3 bases lay outside the gene matches. This CDR3 spans 14 amino acids. Per germline, CDR1 SGHTA and CDR2 FQGTGA. CDR3 nucleotides: TGTGCCAGCAGCGCAGGGACAGGGGGCACTGAAGCTTTCTTT. This encodes CASSAGTGGTEAFF.

The chain is built from TRBV7-9 and TRBJ1-1; perhaps TRBD1 as D (6 bases). The CDR3 is 13 amino acids. Germline-derived CDR1 and CDR2 are SEHNR and FQNEAQ (reference sequence). With 5 bases removed from V and 10 bases from J, the gap between germline ends came to 17 bases. The CDR3 reads CASSIYREVLAFF. CDR3 nucleotides: TGTGCCAGCAGCATTTACAGGGAGGTGCTAGCTTTCTTT.

This rearrangement joins TRBV21-1 to TRBJ1-1. TRBV21-1 is a pseudogene locus. This CDR3 is built from 14 residues. The DNA for the CDR3 is TGTGCCAGCAGCAAAGGGCCCACCTATGTCGGAGCTTTCTTT. Translating it yields CASSKGPTYVGAFF.

The V call is TRBV6-1, the J call TRBJ2-7; a weak D match, TRBD1 (5 bases). Germline assignment: CDR1 MNHNS and CDR2 SASEGT. This CDR3 contains 12 residues. V was clipped by 8 bases and J by 3 bases, with 11 bases between them. This chain's CDR3 is CASGVQVYEQYF. The CDR3 bases are TGTGCCAGCGGAGTACAGGTCTACGAGCAGTACTTC.

The genes are TRBV5-1 and TRBJ2-6; no clear D. Germline V gene sequence: CDR1 SGHRS, CDR2 YFSETQ. CDR3 size: 15 residues. The ends were cut back, 0 bases at V and 0 bases at J, with 4 bases in the middle. The CDR3 DNA reads as TGCGCCAGCAGCTTGGCCAACTCTGGGGCCAACGTCCTGACTTTC. The encoded protein is CASSLANSGANVLTF.

The V and J genes are TRBV30 and TRBJ2-2; no firm D call. The CDR3 sequence is 14 residues long. V gave up 4 bases and J gave up 1 base, with 10 bases separating them. CDR1 and CDR2 (germline): GTSNPN, SVGIG (reference sequence). CDR3 protein: CAWKPGQNTGELFF. CDR3 nucleotide sequence: TGTGCCTGGAAGCCAGGTCAGAACACCGGGGAGCTGTTTTTT. The complete variable domain, with remaining parts taken from reference TRBV30 and TRBJ2-2, reads SQTIHQWPATLVQPVGSPLSLECTVEGTSNPNLYWYRQAAGRGLQLLFYSVGIGQISSEVPQNLSASRPQDRQFILSSKKLLLSDSGFYLCAWKPGQNTGELFFGEGSRLTVL.

The gene calls are TRBV5-1 and TRBJ1-1, with a weak D call TRBD1 (5 bases). The germline V gene has CDR1 SGHRS and CDR2 YFSETQ. The germline V and J ends were trimmed by 0 bases and 2 bases, with 8 bases remaining between them. The CDR3 runs 14 residues. The chain's CDR3 is CASSLGQYNTEAFF. Written as DNA, the CDR3 is TGCGCCAGCAGCTTGGGACAGTACAACACTGAAGCTTTCTTT.

This clone was found once. The chain employs TRBV30 and TRBJ1-6; the match to TRBD1 covers 9 bases. This CDR3 region has 14 residues. Germline values: CDR1 GTSNPN, CDR2 SVGIG (reference sequence). J was trimmed by 10 bases and V by 6 bases; bases with no gene match: 10. The CDR3 nucleotides are TGTGCCTGTCCCCCGGGACAGGGCGACTCACCCCTCCACTTT. It encodes CACPPGQGDSPLHF.

This chain connects TRBV11-3 to TRBJ2-2; possibly TRBD1 for D (5 bases). Trimming took 1 base from V and 8 from J, leaving 17 bases between them. In germline, CDR1 is SGHNT, CDR2 YENEEA. This CDR3 contains 16 residues. CDR3 residues: CASSLVPGSVVGELFF. The CDR3 DNA is TGTGCCAGCAGCTTAGTCCCAGGGTCGGTGGTGGGGGAGCTGTTTTTT.

The rearrangement uses TRBV27 and TRBJ1-2; possibly TRBD1 for D (6 bases). Per germline, CDR1 MNHEY and CDR2 SMNVEV (reference sequence). The CDR3 extends over 15 amino acids. V gave up 5 bases and J gave up 4 bases, with 17 bases separating them. The CDR3 is CASSTRHRVSYGYTF. The CDR3 coding sequence is TGTGCCAGCAGTACCAGACACAGGGTTTCCTATGGCTACACCTTC.

This sequence joins TRBV2 and TRBJ1-2, with D maybe TRBD1 (6 bases). The length of the CDR3 is 12 residues. V was clipped by 6 bases and J by 5 bases, with 10 bases between them. CDR1 and CDR2 (germline): SNHLY, FYNNEI. CDR3 DNA: TGTGCCAGCAGGGACAGTACTTATGGCTACACCTTC. This codes for CASRDSTYGYTF.

The sample holds one count of this clone. V is TRBV14 and J is TRBJ2-3; 11 bases match TRBD2. Germline trimming cut 5 bases from V and 0 bases from J; bases unmatched to any gene: 10. Germline CDR1 is SGHDN and CDR2 is FVKESK. This CDR3 is 18 amino acids long. CDR3 bases: TGTGCCAGCAGCGCCCGCCTGACTAGCGGGGCTAGCACAGATACGCAGTATTTT. Translation gives CASSARLTSGASTDTQYF.

On this clone itself: The same CDR3 also results from other DNA sequences found in this sample. The chain has TRBV5-1 and TRBJ2-3; D perhaps matches TRBD1 (6 bases). CDR1 is SGHRS and CDR2 is YFSETQ in the germline V gene. This CDR3 has 14 amino acids. Trimming shortened V by 1 base and J by 4 bases, and 10 bases separated the two germline ends. DNA of the CDR3: TGCGCCAGCAGCTTGTTGGCAGGGGCAGATACGCAGTATTTT. This translates into CASSLLAGADTQYF.

The chain uses TRBV29-1 and TRBJ2-7, with no clear D. CDR1 and CDR2 (germline): SQVTM, ANQGSEA. This CDR3 is built from 13 residues. Trimming pared 1 base from V and 4 bases from J, leaving 11 bases between. In DNA, the CDR3 is TGCAGCGTTGAAGTAGGCAGCCGATACGAGCAGTACTTC. Its translation is CSVEVGSRYEQYF.

As for this clone: Other DNA sequences of this sample code for an identical CDR3. V usage is TRBV2 and J usage is TRBJ1-5, with D unclear. The germline V and J ends were trimmed by 1 base and 1 base, with 2 bases remaining between them. CDR1 is SNHLY and CDR2 is FYNNEI in the germline V gene. The CDR3 spans 13 residues. The CDR3 region is CASSEESNQPQHF. The CDR3 coding sequence is TGTGCCAGCAGTGAAGAAAGCAATCAGCCCCAGCATTTT. Supplemented by reference TRBV2 and TRBJ1-5, the full variable domain reads EPEVTQTPSHQVTQMGQEVILRCVPISNHLYFYWYRQILGQKVEFLVSFYNNEISEKSEIFDDQFSVERPDGSNFTLKIRSTKLEDSAMYFCASSEESNQPQHFGDGTRLSIL.

The CDR3 DNA reads as TGTGCCACCACGACGGGGTTCTCTGGAAACACCATATATTTT. Residues: CATTTGFSGNTIYF. This chain uses TRBV6-5 with TRBJ1-3, with D unresolved. The CDR3 runs to 14 residues. Germline values: CDR1 MNHEY, CDR2 SVGAGI. The V gene lost 10 bases and the J gene lost 0 bases, with 13 bases spanning the gap.

To note about this clone: Compared with germline, one end of the junction differs, possibly owing to a read error. The chain uses TRBV14 and TRBJ2-7; TRBD1 aligns across 9 bases. The germline CDR1 and CDR2 sequences are SGHDN and FVKESK. This CDR3 has 12 amino acids. CDR3 region: CASSQGGTGWVF. The DNA of the CDR3 is TGTGCCAGCAGCCAAGGAGGGACAGGGTGGGTCTTC.